These T cell receptor beta chains were read from a single sample in a study of cytomegalovirus exposure and HLA in healthy donors. Sequencing used immunoSEQ multiplex PCR; TCRdb keeps in-frame clones, though not all of them. The data show tens of thousands of clones, 78% seen once. Sequenced material: PBMCs. Source of these receptors: a male donor in good health and CMV-seropositive. Both conserved end residues are part of each CDR3. The D gene is left open where the match is weak. The size field is filled for only some rows; it gives once, few, many or a size class.

d_call clone_size j_call v_call cdr3_length cdr3_aa cdr3_nt
TRBD2 NA TRBJ2-1 TRBV19 15 CASRRGTSGNGEQFF TGTGCCAGTAGGCGAGGGACTAGCGGGAATGGTGAGCAGTTCTTC
NA few TRBJ1-3 TRBV5-1 15 CASSLNLGPGNTIYF TGCGCCAGCAGCTTGAATCTTGGGCCTGGAAACACCATATATTTT
TRBD2 NA TRBJ2-7 TRBV30 16 CAWTPPLAGGRSEQYF TGTGCCTGGACCCCTCCTCTAGCGGGAGGGCGGAGCGAGCAGTACTTC
NA NA TRBJ2-5 TRBV29-1 14 CSVVPQGTQETQYF TGCAGCGTTGTTCCGCAGGGGACCCAAGAGACCCAGTACTTC
NA NA TRBJ2-7 TRBV4-3 16 CASSQDRRERSYEQYF TGCGCCAGCAGCCAAGATCGCCGGGAGCGGTCCTACGAGCAGTACTTC
TRBD1 once TRBJ2-7 TRBV4-1 18 CASSQDRGAGQVSYEQYF TGCGCCAGCAGCCAAGATCGAGGTGCGGGACAGGTCTCCTACGAGCAGTACTTC
NA NA TRBJ1-2 TRBV9 15 CASSVGLISSYGYTF TGTGCCAGCAGCGTAGGGCTCATCTCTAGCTATGGCTACACCTTC
NA NA TRBJ2-7 TRBV5-6 14 CASSPTDSSYEQYF TGTGCCAGCAGCCCCACCGACAGTTCCTACGAGCAGTACTTC
TRBD2 NA TRBJ2-7 TRBV7-6 14 CASSLVGGSYEQYF TGTGCCAGCAGCTTAGTGGGAGGGTCCTACGAGCAGTACTTC
NA NA TRBJ1-1 TRBV19 14 CASSIATVNTEAFF TGTGCCAGTAGTATAGCGACAGTGAACACTGAAGCTTTCTTT
TRBD2 NA TRBJ2-7 TRBV5-1 14 CASSRGTSGYEQYF TGCGCCAGCAGCCGCGGGACTAGCGGGTACGAGCAGTACTTC
TRBD2 NA TRBJ2-7 TRBV25-1 17 CASTGTSGRETTGEQYF TGTGCCAGCACCGGGACTAGCGGGAGGGAAACTACGGGGGAGCAGTACTTC
NA NA TRBJ1-4 TRBV27 14 CASRLTWASEKLFF TGTGCCAGCAGGCTCACCTGGGCCTCCGAAAAACTGTTTTTT
NA few TRBJ1-1 TRBV6-5 14 CASSYDRKGGVAFF TGTGCCAGCAGTTACGACCGCAAAGGGGGGGTGGCTTTCTTT
TRBD2 NA TRBJ2-7 TRBV7-8 18 CASSLGRALAGVPYEQYF TGTGCCAGCAGCTTAGGCAGGGCCCTAGCGGGAGTTCCCTACGAGCAGTACTTC
TRBD1 NA TRBJ1-2 TRBV18 14 CASSPNQQGDGYTF TGTGCCAGCTCACCAAATCAGCAGGGGGATGGCTACACCTTC
NA NA TRBJ2-7 TRBV7-2 14 CASSFFGNSYEQYF TGTGCCAGCAGCTTTTTCGGGAACTCCTACGAGCAGTACTTC
NA few TRBJ1-2 TRBV28 13 CASSPQGYYGYTF TGTGCCAGCAGTCCTCAGGGGTACTATGGCTACACCTTC
TRBD1 few TRBJ1-5 TRBV4-1 17 CASSQSLRQGLRQPQHF TGCGCCAGCAGCCAATCTCTGCGACAGGGCCTGAGACAGCCCCAGCATTTT
TRBD1 NA TRBJ1-1 TRBV28 17 CASSLNLKTGVETEAFF TGTGCCAGCAGTTTAAATCTAAAGACAGGGGTGGAGACTGAAGCTTTCTTT
NA few TRBJ2-1 TRBV5-1 13 CASSFDGYNEQFF TGCGCCAGCAGCTTCGACGGGTACAATGAGCAGTTCTTC
TRBD1 NA TRBJ1-4 TRBV10-3 14 CAIRGTGAGEKLFF TGTGCCATCAGGGGGACAGGGGCCGGTGAAAAACTGTTTTTT
NA NA TRBJ1-2 TRBV5-4 16 CASSPRRSQGDYGYTF TGTGCCAGCAGCCCAAGACGGTCACAAGGGGACTATGGCTACACCTTC
TRBD2 NA TRBJ2-7 TRBV9 14 CASSLGEGRYEQYF TGTGCCAGCTCACTTGGGGAGGGGCGATACGAGCAGTACTTC
NA NA TRBJ1-1 TRBV28 11 CASSDSRSAFF TGTGCCAGCAGTGACAGCCGGTCAGCTTTCTTT
TRBD2 NA TRBJ2-7 TRBV9 14 CASSPGLAEVEQYF TGTGCCAGCAGCCCGGGACTAGCGGAGGTCGAGCAGTACTTC
NA NA TRBJ2-5 TRBV10-2 11 CASSSSETQYF TGCGCCAGCTCTAGCTCTGAGACCCAGTACTTC
TRBD1 NA TRBJ1-2 TRBV19 13 CASTLLGTGGYTF TGTGCCAGTACTCTACTTGGGACAGGCGGCTACACCTTC
NA NA TRBJ2-2 TRBV6-4 13 CASSDSATGELFF TGTGCCAGCAGTGACTCTGCGACCGGGGAGCTGTTTTTT
TRBD1 NA TRBJ2-7 TRBV27 14 CASSSLQGAYEQYF TGTGCCAGCAGTTCCCTACAGGGGGCGTACGAGCAGTACTTC